A single sample is the source of the 4 T cell receptor beta chains below, sequenced in a study of human T cells and chemical hapten exposure. A single record per CDR3 protein comes from TCRdb applying MiXCR to the RACE reads. The sample shows roughly 360,000 distinct CDR3 sequences, about 4.8% of them seen only once. Sample time point: patch test 1, 2 weeks after DPC sensitization. The treatment is: therapeutic diphenylcyclopropenone sensitization with weekly scalp DPC. The sample was whole blood, taken in connection with sensitization to the hapten diphenylcyclopropenone (DPC). These receptors were taken from a woman in her forties or fifties with alopecia areata. Some clones in this sample may be carry-over from other donors' samples.

This clonotype came up a few times. The chain's CDR3 is CSARTEAANQPQHF. DNA for the CDR3: TGCAGTGCTAGGACCGAGGCGGCCAATCAGCCCCAGCATTTT. The rearrangement links TRBV20-1 to TRBJ1-5; no clear D gene. Between the trimmed V and J ends, which lost 3 bases and 3 bases, there was a span of 12 bases. CDR1 and CDR2 (germline): DFQATT, SNEGSKA (reference sequence). This CDR3 region has 14 residues.

To note about this clonotype: A much larger clone lies one base from this, so it may be a read error. The V gene is TRBV6-2 or TRBV6-3, the J gene TRBJ2-7, with a tentative D call TRBD2 (5 bases). In germline, CDR1 is MNHEY, CDR2 SVGEGT. CDR3 length equals 11 residues. Trimming shortened V by 5 bases and J by 7 bases, and 9 bases separated the two germline ends. The CDR3 region is CASSVPGEQYF. DNA of the CDR3: TGTGCCAGCAGTGTCCCGGGAGAGCAGTACTTC.

In its sample, this clonotype was seen a few times. The chain carries TRBV6-2 or TRBV6-3 and TRBJ2-1; 11 bases align to TRBD1. CDR3 size: 16 residues. CDR1 and CDR2 (germline): MNHEY, SVGEGT. V shed 6 bases, J shed 0 bases, and the junction held 4 bases outside the gene matches. The CDR3 DNA reads as TGTGCCAGCAGATGGGACAGGGGGAACTCCTACAATGAGCAGTTCTTC. It specifies CASRWDRGNSYNEQFF.

This clonotype was picked up many times. DNA for the CDR3: TGTGCCAGCAGCTTCGTGAGCGGGAGGGCCACAGATACGCAGTATTTT. The encoded protein is CASSFVSGRATDTQYF. The J gene is TRBJ2-3, the V gene TRBV7-2; TRBD2 aligns across 10 bases. This CDR3 contains 16 residues. After removal of 3 bases from V and 2 bases from J, the junction contained 5 bases not matched to a gene. CDR1 SGHTA and CDR2 FQGNSA come from the germline V gene.